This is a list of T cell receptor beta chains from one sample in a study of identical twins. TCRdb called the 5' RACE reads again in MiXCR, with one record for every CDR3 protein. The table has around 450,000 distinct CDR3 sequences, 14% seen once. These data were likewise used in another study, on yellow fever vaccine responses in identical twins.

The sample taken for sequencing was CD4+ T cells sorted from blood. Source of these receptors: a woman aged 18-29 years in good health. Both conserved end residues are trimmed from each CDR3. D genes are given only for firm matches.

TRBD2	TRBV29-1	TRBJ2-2	SVLGLADTGELF
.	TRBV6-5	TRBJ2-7	ASSYSILWVQATYEQY
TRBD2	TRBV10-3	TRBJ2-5	AISEPGGVTETQY
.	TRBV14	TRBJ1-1	ASSQSLGATEAF
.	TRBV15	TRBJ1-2	ATSSEAGRSYGYT
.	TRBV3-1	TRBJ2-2	ASSPRSWGTGELF
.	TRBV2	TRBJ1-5	AIHLGGRQH
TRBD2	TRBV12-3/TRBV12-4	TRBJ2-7	ASSLGWTSGYEQY
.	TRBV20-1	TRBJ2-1	SAGLSSYNEQF
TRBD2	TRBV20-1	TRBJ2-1	SASLAGEFISYNEQF
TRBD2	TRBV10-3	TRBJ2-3	AISSRTSGPDTQY
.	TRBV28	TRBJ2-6	ASRPPSSGANVLT
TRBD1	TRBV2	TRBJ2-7	ASSDWTGSYEQY
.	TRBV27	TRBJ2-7	ATRVVGSSSYEQY
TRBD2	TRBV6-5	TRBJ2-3	ASSYSSSGGSDTQY
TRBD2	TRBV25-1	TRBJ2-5	ASSLTGLAGGPQY